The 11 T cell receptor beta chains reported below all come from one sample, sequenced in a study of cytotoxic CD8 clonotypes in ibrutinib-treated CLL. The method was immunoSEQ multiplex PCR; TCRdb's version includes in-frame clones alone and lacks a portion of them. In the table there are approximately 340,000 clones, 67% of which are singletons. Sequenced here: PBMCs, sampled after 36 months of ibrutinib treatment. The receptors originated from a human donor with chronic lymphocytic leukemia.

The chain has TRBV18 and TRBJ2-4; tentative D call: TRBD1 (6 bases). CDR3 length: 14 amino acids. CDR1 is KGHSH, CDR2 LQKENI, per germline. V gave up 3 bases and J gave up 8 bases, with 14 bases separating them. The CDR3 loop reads CASSPRPSGDIQYF. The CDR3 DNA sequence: TGTGCCAGCTCACCGCGACCGTCAGGGGACATTCAGTACTTC.

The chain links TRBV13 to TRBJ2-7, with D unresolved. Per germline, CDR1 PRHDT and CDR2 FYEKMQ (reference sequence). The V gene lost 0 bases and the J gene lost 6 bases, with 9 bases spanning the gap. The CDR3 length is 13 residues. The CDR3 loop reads CASSLGLYGEQYF. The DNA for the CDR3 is TGTGCCAGCAGCTTAGGACTTTATGGCGAGCAGTACTTC. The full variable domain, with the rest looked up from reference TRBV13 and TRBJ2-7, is AAGVIQSPRHLIKEKRETATLKCYPIPRHDTVYWYQQGPGQDPQFLISFYEKMQSDKGSIPDRFSAQQFSDYHSELNMSSLELGDSALYFCASSLGLYGEQYFGPGTRLTVT.

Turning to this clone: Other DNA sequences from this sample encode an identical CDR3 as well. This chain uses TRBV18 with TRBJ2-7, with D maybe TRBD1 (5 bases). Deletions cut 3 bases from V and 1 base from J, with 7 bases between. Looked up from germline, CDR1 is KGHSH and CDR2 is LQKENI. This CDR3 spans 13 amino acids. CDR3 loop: CASSPTGSYEQYF. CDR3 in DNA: TGTGCCAGCTCACCCACAGGATCCTACGAGCAGTACTTC. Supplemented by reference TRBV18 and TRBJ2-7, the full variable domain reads NAGVMQNPRHLVRRRGQEARLRCSPMKGHSHVYWYRQLPEEGLKFMVYLQKENIIDESGMPKERFSAEFPKEGPSILRIQQVVRGDSAAYFCASSPTGSYEQYFGPGTRLTVT.

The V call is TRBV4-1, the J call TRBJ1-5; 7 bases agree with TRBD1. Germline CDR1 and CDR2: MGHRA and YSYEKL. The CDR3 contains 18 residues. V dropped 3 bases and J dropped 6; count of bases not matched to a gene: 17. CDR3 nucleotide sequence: TGCGCCAGCAGCCATTCCCCCGCCGGGACAGCGCCCGGTCAGCCCCAGCATTTT. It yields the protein CASSHSPAGTAPGQPQHF.

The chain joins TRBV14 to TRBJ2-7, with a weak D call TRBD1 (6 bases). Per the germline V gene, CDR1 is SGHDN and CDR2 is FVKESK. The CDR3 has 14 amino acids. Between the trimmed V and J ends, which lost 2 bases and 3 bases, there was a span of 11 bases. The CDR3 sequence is CASSQQGTLYEQYF. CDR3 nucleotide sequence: TGTGCCAGCAGCCAACAGGGGACACTCTACGAGCAGTACTTC.

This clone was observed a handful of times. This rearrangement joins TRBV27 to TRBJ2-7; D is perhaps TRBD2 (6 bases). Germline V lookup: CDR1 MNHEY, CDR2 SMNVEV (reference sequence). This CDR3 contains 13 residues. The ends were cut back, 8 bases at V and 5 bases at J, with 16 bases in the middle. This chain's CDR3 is CASSGEAKDEQYF. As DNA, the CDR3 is TGTGCCAGCTCGGGGGAGGCTAAGGACGAGCAGTACTTC.

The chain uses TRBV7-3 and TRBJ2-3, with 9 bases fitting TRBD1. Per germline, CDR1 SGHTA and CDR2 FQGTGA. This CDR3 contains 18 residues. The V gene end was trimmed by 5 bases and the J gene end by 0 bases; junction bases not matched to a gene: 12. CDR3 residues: CASSHTGQGFSSTDTQYF. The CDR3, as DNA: TGTGCCAGCAGCCATACGGGACAGGGATTCTCTAGCACAGATACGCAGTATTTT.

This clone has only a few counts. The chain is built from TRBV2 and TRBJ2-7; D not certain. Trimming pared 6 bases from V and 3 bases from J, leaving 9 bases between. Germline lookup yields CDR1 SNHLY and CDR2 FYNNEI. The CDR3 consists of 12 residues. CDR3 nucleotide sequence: TGTGCCAGCAGGAATTTCTACTACGAGCAGTACTTC. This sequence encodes CASRNFYYEQYF.

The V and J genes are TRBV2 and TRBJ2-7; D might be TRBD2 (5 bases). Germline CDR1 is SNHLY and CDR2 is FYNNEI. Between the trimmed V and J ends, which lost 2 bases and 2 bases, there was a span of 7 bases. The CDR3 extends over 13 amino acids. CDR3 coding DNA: TGTGCCAGCAGTGAACTGGGAGCCTACGAGCAGTACTTC. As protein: CASSELGAYEQYF.

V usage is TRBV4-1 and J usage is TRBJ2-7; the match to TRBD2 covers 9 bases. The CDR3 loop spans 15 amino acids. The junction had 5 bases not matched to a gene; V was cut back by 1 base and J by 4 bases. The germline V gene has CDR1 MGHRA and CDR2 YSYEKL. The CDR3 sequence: CASSQGLAEVYEQYF. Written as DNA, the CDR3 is TGCGCCAGCAGCCAAGGACTAGCGGAGGTATACGAGCAGTACTTC.

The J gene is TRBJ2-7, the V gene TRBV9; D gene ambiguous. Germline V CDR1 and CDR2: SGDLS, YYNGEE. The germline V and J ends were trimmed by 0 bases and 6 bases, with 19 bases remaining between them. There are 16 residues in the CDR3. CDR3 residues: CASSVGSLKPRSEQYF. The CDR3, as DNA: TGTGCCAGCAGCGTAGGATCGCTAAAGCCTCGAAGCGAGCAGTACTTC.